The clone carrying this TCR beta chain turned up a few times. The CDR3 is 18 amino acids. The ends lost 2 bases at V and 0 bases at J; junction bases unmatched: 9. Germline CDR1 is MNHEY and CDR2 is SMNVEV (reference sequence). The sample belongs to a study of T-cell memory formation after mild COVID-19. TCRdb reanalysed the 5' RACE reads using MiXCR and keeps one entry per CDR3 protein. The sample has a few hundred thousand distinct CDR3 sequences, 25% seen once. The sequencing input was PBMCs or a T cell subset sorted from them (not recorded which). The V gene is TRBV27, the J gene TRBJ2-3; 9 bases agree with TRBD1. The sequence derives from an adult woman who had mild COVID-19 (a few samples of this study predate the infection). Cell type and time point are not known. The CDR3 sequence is CASSLEPGQGSSTDTQYF. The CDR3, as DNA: TGTGCCAGCAGTTTAGAACCGGGACAGGGATCTAGCACAGATACGCAGTATTTT.